Listed here is a single T cell receptor beta chain. Its antigen remains unidentified. This record comes from a study of T cells after yellow fever vaccination. Broader study findings: Few clonotypes appeared in both CD4 and CD8 compartments.

TCRdb reanalysed the 5' RACE reads using MiXCR and keeps one entry per CDR3 protein. This table holds under 550,000 distinct CDR3 sequences, around a fifth found once. Unmatched junction bases numbered 5, after V lost 7 bases and J lost 2 bases. Looked up from germline, CDR1 is SGHTA and CDR2 is FQGNSA. The length of the CDR3 is 14 residues. This chain links TRBV7-2 with TRBJ1-2, with TRBD1 matching 9 bases. The material sequenced was PBMCs, taken more than 20 days after the first yellow fever vaccination. This TCR derives from a man aged 18-30 years who received the YFV17D yellow fever vaccine. The CDR3 protein is CASTRTGANYGYTF. The CDR3 nucleotides are TGTGCCAGCACCCGGACAGGGGCAAACTATGGCTACACCTTC.